The following is a T cell receptor (beta chain) sequence with its context. This clone was observed once. The specificity of this receptor is unknown. It has no much larger one-base neighbor in the sample; base qualities were not kept. Including cysteine and phenylalanine, the CDR3 has 13 amino acids. The DNA shown is the 39-base CDR3, in frame from base 1. The germline V gene (reference sequence) supplies CDR1 SEHNR and CDR2 FQNEAQ. V gives up 0 bases and J gives up 8 bases, and the segment between their germline ends measures 10 bases. This specimen belongs to a study of control samples from healthy donors and cancer patients (dated by TCRdb to the early 2020s). Libraries were constructed by the immunoSEQ multiplex PCR assay. TCRdb took over this immuneACCESS table, retaining in-frame rearrangements with V and J assigned. Such tables are incomplete; in checked studies, under half of the missing clones stem from an unresolved V gene, and the remainder is unexplained. The sample yields some 76,000 clones; 89% were counted once. Jointly, the top ten make up 9.5% of the sample.

This sequence originates from a woman aged 50 to 60 with colorectal cancer. Sequences were obtained from PBMCs. The V and J segments used are TRBV7-9 and TRBJ1-2, with TRBD1 as a weak D call on 5 bases. The nucleotide sequence reads TGTGCCAGCAGCTTAGCCACAGGCTTCGGCTACACCTTC. It translates as CASSLATGFGYTF. The reference TRBV7-9 and TRBJ1-2 proteins fill in what lies around the CDR3, so the full variable domain reads DTGVSQNPRHKITKRGQNVTFRCDPISEHNRLYWYRQTLGQGPEFLTYFQNEAQLEKSRLLSDRFSAERPKGSFSTLEIQRTEQGDSAMYLCASSLATGFGYTFGSGTRLTVV.